The present TCR beta chain was sequenced within a study of identical twins. With no exceptions, donors were healthy Caucasians. The study, taken as a whole, reports: Analyses based on zero insertions could be partly confounded by invariant MAIT and iNKT cells.

Each CDR3 protein gets one entry after TCRdb re-called the 5' RACE reads with MiXCR. The sample has about 490,000 distinct CDR3 sequences; approximately 16% are singletons. Only a few counts were recorded for this clonotype. Its antigen is still unknown. Another study also made use of these data, one on yellow fever vaccine responses in identical twins.

The sequenced sample was CD4+ T cells sorted from blood. The clonotype comes from a woman in her late teens or twenties in good health.

The CDR3 protein is CASSPGGFRSPLHF. DNA of the CDR3: TGTGCCAGCAGCCCGGGGGGTTTTCGTTCACCCCTCCACTTT. The chain couples TRBV28 to TRBJ1-6, with a weak D call TRBD1 (5 bases). The CDR3 consists of 14 residues. Trimming left V 6 bases short and J 9 bases short, with 15 bases between. CDR1 and CDR2 (germline): MDHEN, SYDVKM. Based on the CDR3 plus reference TRBV28 and TRBJ1-6, the full variable domain is DVKVTQSSRYLVKRTGEKVFLECVQDMDHENMFWYRQDPGLGLRLIYFSYDVKMKEKGDIPEGYSVSREKKERFSLILESASTNQTSMYLCASSPGGFRSPLHFGNGTRLTVT.